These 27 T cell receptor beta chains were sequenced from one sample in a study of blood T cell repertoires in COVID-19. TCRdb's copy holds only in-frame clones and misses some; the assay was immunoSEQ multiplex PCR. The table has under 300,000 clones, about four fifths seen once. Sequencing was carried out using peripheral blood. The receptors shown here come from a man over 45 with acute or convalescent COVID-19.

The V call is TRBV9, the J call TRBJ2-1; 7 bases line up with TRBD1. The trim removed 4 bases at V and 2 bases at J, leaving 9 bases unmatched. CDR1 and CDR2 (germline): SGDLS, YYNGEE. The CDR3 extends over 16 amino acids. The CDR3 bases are TGTGCCAGCAGCCCTGGAAAGGGGGCGGCCTACAATGAGCAGTTCTTC. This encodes CASSPGKGAAYNEQFF.

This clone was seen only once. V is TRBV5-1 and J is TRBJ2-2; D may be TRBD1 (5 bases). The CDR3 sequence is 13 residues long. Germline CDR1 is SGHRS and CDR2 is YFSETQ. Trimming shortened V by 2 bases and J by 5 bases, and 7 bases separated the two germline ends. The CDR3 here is CASSFDSTGELFF. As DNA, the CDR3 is TGCGCCAGCAGCTTTGACAGTACCGGGGAGCTGTTTTTT.

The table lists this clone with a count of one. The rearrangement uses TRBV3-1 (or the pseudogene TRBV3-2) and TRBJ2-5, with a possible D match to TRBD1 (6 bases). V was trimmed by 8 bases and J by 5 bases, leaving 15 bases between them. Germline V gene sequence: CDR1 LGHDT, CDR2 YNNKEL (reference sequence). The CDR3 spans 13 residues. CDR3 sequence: CASEDSLGETQYF. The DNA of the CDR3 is TGTGCCAGCGAGGACAGCCTCGGGGAGACCCAGTACTTC.

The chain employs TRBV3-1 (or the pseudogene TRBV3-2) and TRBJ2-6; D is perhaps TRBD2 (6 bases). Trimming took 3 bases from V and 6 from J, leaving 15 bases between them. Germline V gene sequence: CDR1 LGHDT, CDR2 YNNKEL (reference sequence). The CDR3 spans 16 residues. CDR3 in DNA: TGTGCCAGCAGCCAGGAGGAGGGAACAGTGGCCAACGTCCTGACTTTC. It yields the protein CASSQEEGTVANVLTF.

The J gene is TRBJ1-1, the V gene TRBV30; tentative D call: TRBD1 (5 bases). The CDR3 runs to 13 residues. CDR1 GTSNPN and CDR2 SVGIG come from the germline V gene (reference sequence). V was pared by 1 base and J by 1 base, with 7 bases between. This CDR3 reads CAWSETANTEAFF. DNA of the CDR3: TGTGCCTGGAGTGAGACAGCGAACACTGAAGCTTTCTTT.

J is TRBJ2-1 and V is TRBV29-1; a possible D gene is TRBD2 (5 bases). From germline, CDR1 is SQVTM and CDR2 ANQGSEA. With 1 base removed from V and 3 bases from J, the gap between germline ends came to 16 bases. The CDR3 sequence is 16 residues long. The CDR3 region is CSVEATGGRDYNEQFF. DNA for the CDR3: TGCAGCGTTGAAGCCACGGGTGGCCGGGACTACAATGAGCAGTTCTTC.

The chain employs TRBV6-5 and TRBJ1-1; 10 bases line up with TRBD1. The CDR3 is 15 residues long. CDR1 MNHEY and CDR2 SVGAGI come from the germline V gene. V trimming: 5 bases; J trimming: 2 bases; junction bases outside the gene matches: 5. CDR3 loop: CASSRQGAINTEAFF. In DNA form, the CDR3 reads TGTGCCAGCAGTCGACAGGGGGCTATAAACACTGAAGCTTTCTTT.

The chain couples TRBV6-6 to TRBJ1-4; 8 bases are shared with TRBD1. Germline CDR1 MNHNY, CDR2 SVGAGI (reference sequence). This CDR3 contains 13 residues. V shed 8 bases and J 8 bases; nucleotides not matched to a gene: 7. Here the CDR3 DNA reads TGTGCCAGCGAAGGGACAGGAGGAGAAAAACTGTTTTTT. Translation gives CASEGTGGEKLFF.

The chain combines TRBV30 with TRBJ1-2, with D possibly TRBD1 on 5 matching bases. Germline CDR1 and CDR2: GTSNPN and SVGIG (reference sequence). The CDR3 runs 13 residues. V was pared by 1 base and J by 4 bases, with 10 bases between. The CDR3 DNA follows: TGTGCCTGGAGTGGGGGGGGAGTCTATGGCTACACCTTC. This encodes CAWSGGGVYGYTF.

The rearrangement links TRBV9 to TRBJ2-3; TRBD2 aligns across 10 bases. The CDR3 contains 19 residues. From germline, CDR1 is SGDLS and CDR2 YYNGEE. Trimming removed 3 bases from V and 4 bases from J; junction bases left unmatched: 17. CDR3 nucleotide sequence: TGTGCCAGCAGCGCCTTAAAGGGTACTAGCGGGAATTTGGCAGATACGCAGTATTTT. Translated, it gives CASSALKGTSGNLADTQYF.

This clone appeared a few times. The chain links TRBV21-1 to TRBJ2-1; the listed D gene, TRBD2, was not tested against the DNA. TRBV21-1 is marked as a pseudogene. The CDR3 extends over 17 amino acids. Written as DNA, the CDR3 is TGTGCCAGCAGCAAAGAAGGGCCGCCAGGGAGGGGCAATGAGCAGTTCTTC. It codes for CASSKEGPPGRGNEQFF.

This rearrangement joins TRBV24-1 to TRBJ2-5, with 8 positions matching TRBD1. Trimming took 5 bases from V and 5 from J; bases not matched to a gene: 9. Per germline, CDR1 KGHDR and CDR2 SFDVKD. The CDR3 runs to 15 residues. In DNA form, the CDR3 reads TGTGCCACCAGTGGGGCAGGGGGCTCTCTCGAGACCCAGTACTTC. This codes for CATSGAGGSLETQYF.

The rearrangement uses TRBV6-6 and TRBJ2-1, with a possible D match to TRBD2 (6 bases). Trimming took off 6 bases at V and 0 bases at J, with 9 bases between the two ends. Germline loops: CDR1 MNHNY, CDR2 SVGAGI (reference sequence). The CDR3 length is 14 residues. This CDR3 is CASSGGSSYNEQFF. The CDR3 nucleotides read TGTGCCAGCAGCGGAGGGAGCTCCTACAATGAGCAGTTCTTC.

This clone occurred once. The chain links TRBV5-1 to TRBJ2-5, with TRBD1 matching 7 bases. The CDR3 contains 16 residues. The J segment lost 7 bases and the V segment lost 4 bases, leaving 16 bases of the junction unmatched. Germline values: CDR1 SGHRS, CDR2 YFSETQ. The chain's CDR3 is CASSPNVAGGWVTQYF. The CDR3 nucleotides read TGCGCCAGCAGCCCGAATGTGGCAGGGGGTTGGGTGACCCAGTACTTC.

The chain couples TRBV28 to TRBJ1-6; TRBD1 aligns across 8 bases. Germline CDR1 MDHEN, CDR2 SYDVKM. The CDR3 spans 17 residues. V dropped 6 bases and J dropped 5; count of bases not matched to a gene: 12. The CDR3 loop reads CASSTPGTGWNNSPLHF. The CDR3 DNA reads TGTGCCAGCAGCACCCCCGGGACAGGATGGAATAATTCACCCCTCCACTTT.

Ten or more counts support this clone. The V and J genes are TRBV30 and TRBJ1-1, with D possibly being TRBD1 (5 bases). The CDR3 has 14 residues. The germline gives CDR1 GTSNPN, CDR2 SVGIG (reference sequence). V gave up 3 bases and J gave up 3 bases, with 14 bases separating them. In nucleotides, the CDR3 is TGTGCCTGGAGATGGGGGGATGAGGACACTGAAGCTTTCTTT. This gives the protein CAWRWGDEDTEAFF.

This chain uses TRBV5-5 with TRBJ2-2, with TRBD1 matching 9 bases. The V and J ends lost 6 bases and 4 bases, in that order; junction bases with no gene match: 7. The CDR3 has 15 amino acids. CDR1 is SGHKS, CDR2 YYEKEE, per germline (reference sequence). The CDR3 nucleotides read TGTGCCAGCACCCCCCGGACAGGGGCCACCGGGGAGCTGTTTTTT. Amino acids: CASTPRTGATGELFF.

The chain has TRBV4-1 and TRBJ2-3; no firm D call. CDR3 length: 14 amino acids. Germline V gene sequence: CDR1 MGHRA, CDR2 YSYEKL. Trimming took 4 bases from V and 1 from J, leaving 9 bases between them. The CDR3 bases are TGCGCCAGCAGCCCCCTCCGCGGCACAGATACGCAGTATTTT. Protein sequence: CASSPLRGTDTQYF.

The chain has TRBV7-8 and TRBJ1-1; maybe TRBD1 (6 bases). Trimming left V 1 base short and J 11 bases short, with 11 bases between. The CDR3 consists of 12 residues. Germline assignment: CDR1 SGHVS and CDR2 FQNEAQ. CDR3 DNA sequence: TGTGCCAGCAGCTTAGATCAGGGGTCGGCTTTCTTT. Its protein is CASSLDQGSAFF.

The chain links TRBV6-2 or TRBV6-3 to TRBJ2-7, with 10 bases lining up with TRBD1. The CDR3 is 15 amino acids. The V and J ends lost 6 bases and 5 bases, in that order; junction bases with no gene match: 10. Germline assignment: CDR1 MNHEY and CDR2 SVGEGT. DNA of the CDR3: TGTGCCAGCAGCTGGGGGGGACAGGGGAACCACGAGCAGTACTTC. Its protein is CASSWGGQGNHEQYF.

CDR3 coding DNA: TGTGCCAGCAGCTCCCGGACAGGGAAAGAGACCCAGTACTTC. Translated, it gives CASSSRTGKETQYF. The chain uses TRBV11-2 and TRBJ2-5, with 8 bases matching TRBD1. This CDR3 region has 14 residues. CDR1 and CDR2 (germline): SGHAT, FQNNGV. The V and J ends lost 4 bases and 3 bases, in that order; junction bases with no gene match: 4.

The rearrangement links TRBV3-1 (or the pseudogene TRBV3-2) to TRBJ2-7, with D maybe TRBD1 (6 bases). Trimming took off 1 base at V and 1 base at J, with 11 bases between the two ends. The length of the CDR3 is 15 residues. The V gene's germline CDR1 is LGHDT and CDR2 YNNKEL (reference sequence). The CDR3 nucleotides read TGTGCCAGCAGCCAAGTAGGGACACGATCCTACGAGCAGTACTTC. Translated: CASSQVGTRSYEQYF.

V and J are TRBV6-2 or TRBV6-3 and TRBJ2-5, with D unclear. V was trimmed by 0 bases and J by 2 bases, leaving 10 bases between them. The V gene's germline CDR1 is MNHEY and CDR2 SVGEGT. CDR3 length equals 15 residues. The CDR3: CASSYSGSLQETQYF. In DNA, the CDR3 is TGTGCCAGCAGTTACTCGGGCAGCCTACAAGAGACCCAGTACTTC.

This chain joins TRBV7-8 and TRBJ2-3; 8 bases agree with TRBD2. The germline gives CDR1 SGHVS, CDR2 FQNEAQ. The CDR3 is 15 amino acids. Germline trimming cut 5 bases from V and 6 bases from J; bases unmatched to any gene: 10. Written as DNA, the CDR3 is TGTGCCAGCAGCCTAAGGCTAGCGGGCGGGGATACGCAGTATTTT. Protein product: CASSLRLAGGDTQYF.

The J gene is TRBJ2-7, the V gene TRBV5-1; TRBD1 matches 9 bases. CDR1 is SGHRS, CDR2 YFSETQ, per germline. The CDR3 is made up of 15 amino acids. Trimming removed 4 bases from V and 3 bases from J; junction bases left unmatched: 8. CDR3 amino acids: CASSPRDRVGYEQYF. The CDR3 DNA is TGCGCCAGCAGCCCACGGGACAGGGTGGGCTACGAGCAGTACTTC.

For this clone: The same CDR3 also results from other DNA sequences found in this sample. This CDR3 reads CASSSRTGTNYGYTF. CDR3 DNA sequence: TGTGCCAGCAGCTCGCGGACAGGGACTAACTATGGCTACACCTTC. The chain couples TRBV11-2 to TRBJ1-2, with 8 positions matching TRBD1. CDR1 SGHAT and CDR2 FQNNGV come from the germline V gene. The V and J ends lost 4 bases and 0 bases, in that order; junction bases with no gene match: 4. This CDR3 has 15 residues.

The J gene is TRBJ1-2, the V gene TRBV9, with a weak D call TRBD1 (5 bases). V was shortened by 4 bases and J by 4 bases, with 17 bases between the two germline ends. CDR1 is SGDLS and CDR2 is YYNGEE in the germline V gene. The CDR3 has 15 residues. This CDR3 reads CASSLKDGGFYGYTF. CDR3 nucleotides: TGTGCCAGCAGCCTCAAAGATGGGGGGTTCTATGGCTACACCTTC.